Following are 8 T cell receptor beta chains from one sample sequenced in a study of T cells in Graves' hyperthyroidism and ophthalmopathy. Researchers amplified the TCR beta CDR3 regions from RNA transcripts. Using the HTBI primer set, a first-round RT-PCR was run on the TCR CDR3. Using its own MiXCR run on the multiplex PCR reads, TCRdb lists one record per CDR3 protein. The table shows around 200,000 distinct CDR3 sequences, with about 17% occurring only once. The sequenced sample was blood. All receptors come from a woman aged 45 to 65 with Graves' hyperthyroidism.

CDR3: CASSLSFRTEAFF. In DNA form, the CDR3 reads TGTGCCAGCAGTTTATCGTTTAGAACTGAAGCTTTCTTT. This chain links TRBV28 with TRBJ1-1; no reliable D call. Germline values: CDR1 MDHEN, CDR2 SYDVKM. V gave up 1 base and J gave up 5 bases, with 8 bases separating them. This CDR3 is 13 amino acids long. Full variable domain (rest looked up from reference TRBV28 and TRBJ1-1): DVKVTQSSRYLVKRTGEKVFLECVQDMDHENMFWYRQDPGLGLRLIYFSYDVKMKEKGDIPEGYSVSREKKERFSLILESASTNQTSMYLCASSLSFRTEAFFGQGTRLTVV.

The sample holds many counts of this clonotype. The rearrangement links TRBV9 to TRBJ2-3; D remains ambiguous. This CDR3 is built from 17 residues. Looked up from germline, CDR1 is SGDLS and CDR2 is YYNGEE. V was shortened by 4 bases and J by 2 bases, with 20 bases between the two germline ends. CDR3 protein: CASSPRRILRHTDTQYF. The CDR3 DNA follows: TGTGCCAGCAGCCCGAGGAGAATCCTACGCCACACAGATACGCAGTATTTT.

There are many counts of this clonotype. The chain has TRBV12-3 or TRBV12-4 and TRBJ1-1; D is unclear. This CDR3 is 12 amino acids long. Trimming took 2 bases from V and 3 from J, leaving 4 bases between them. The CDR3 here is CASSLRDTEAFF. The CDR3 DNA reads TGTGCCAGCAGTTTACGGGACACTGAAGCTTTCTTT.

In its sample, this clonotype was seen many times. The rearrangement links TRBV3-1 to TRBJ2-2, with 7 bases identical to TRBD2. The V segment lost 0 bases and the J segment 5 bases; nucleotides outside the gene matches: 9. The CDR3 totals 17 residues. Germline CDR1 and CDR2: LGHDT and YNNKEL (reference sequence). The CDR3 bases are TGTGCCAGCAGCCAAGATGTCTTGGGGAGGGGAACCGGGGAGCTGTTTTTT. It yields the protein CASSQDVLGRGTGELFF.

This clonotype was seen ten or more times. The V gene is TRBV12-5, the J gene TRBJ2-5, with 13 bases that match TRBD2. CDR3 length: 17 amino acids. Germline V gene data show CDR1 as LGHNT and CDR2 as FRNRAP. Trimming cost V 0 bases and J 5 bases; bases outside gene matches: 6. The CDR3 loop reads CASGLVALAGGPETQYF. For the CDR3, the DNA is TGTGCTAGTGGTTTGGTCGCACTAGCGGGGGGGCCGGAGACCCAGTACTTC.

The gene calls are TRBV20-1 and TRBJ1-2; D is unclear. Germline V gives CDR1 DFQATT, CDR2 SNEGSKA (reference sequence). With 3 bases removed from V and 3 bases from J, the gap between germline ends came to 8 bases. The CDR3 contains 12 residues. CDR3 in amino acids: CSASIGYYGYTF. DNA for the CDR3: TGCAGTGCTAGTATAGGGTACTATGGCTACACCTTC.

The table lists this clonotype with many counts. This chain uses TRBV20-1 with TRBJ1-2; 9 nucleotides agree with TRBD1. The germline CDR1 and CDR2 sequences are DFQATT and SNEGSKA (reference sequence). Germline trimming cut 3 bases from V and 4 bases from J; bases unmatched to any gene: 15. The CDR3 runs 17 residues. This CDR3 is CSARARLWGQGTYGYTF. The CDR3 DNA reads as TGCAGTGCTAGGGCTCGGTTATGGGGACAGGGCACCTATGGCTACACCTTC.

The chain links TRBV27 to TRBJ2-2; unclear D gene. The CDR3 length is 14 residues. V was cut by 3 bases and J by 5 bases, with 10 bases left in between. Germline V gene lookup returns CDR1 MNHEY and CDR2 SMNVEV (reference sequence). Here the CDR3 DNA reads TGTGCCAGCAGTTTCTTTATGGGGACCGGGGAGCTGTTTTTT. Its protein is CASSFFMGTGELFF.